The rows below give T cell receptor beta chains drawn from one sample of a study of control samples from healthy donors and cancer patients. TCRdb's table, derived via immunoSEQ multiplex PCR, lists solely in-frame clones and lacks some. The table lists around 94,000 clones, approximately 93% of them singletons. Sequencing was done on a sample of blood. These receptors came from a woman in her twenties or thirties in good health. CDR3s include the opening cysteine and the closing phenylalanine or tryptophan. A D gene is named only where the DNA matches it firmly. Rows may omit the clone size; those that give it use once, few, many or a size class.

CDR3nt,CDR3aa,abundance,j_gene,v_gene,d_gene
TGTGCCAGCAGCCAAGTACCGGGACTAGCGGGGAGATTGGAGACCCAGTACTTC,CASSQVPGLAGRLETQYF,NA,TRBJ2-5,TRBV3-1/TRBV3-2,TRBD2
TGTGCCAGCAGTTTAGACAGAAGCAATCAGCCCCAGCATTTT,CASSLDRSNQPQHF,NA,TRBJ1-5,TRBV28,NA
TGTGCCAGCCCCTCCAGGCAGGGACAGGGGAATCAGCCCCAGCATTTT,CASPSRQGQGNQPQHF,NA,TRBJ1-5,TRBV27,TRBD1
TGTGCCAGCAGCCAAGATCACGCTCGACAGGGCAGGTTTTCCGGGGAGCTGTTTTTT,CASSQDHARQGRFSGELFF,NA,TRBJ2-2,TRBV14,TRBD1
TGCGCCAGCAGTCAAAATTTAACTACAGGGAGTTTCGGCGGGGAGCTGTTTTTT,CASSQNLTTGSFGGELFF,NA,TRBJ2-2,TRBV23-1,NA
TGTGCCAGCAGCTTAGGGGGACAGGGCGCAGATACGCAGTATTTT,CASSLGGQGADTQYF,NA,TRBJ2-3,TRBV7-2,TRBD1
TGTGCCAGCAGCCGGGACAGGCAAACTAACTATGGCTACACCTTC,CASSRDRQTNYGYTF,few,TRBJ1-2,TRBV11-2,TRBD1
TGTGCCAGCAGCCGCCGGACGGAATCCTACGAGCAGTACTTC,CASSRRTESYEQYF,NA,TRBJ2-7,TRBV7-9,NA
TGTGCCAGCAGCTTAGTTTCGGCAGGGCCCGTAAAGGGCTACACCTTC,CASSLVSAGPVKGYTF,once,TRBJ1-2,TRBV7-9,NA
TGTGCCAGCAGTGAAGCGGGGCACAGCCCCTACGAGCAGTACTTC,CASSEAGHSPYEQYF,NA,TRBJ2-7,TRBV6-1,NA
TGTGCCAGCAGCCAGGCCAACTATGGCTACACCTTC,CASSQANYGYTF,NA,TRBJ1-2,TRBV28,NA
TGTGCCAGTACTTCACATTGGGACAGGGGGGAATACAATGAGCAGTTCTTC,CASTSHWDRGEYNEQFF,once,TRBJ2-1,TRBV19,TRBD1
TGTGCCACCAGCAAGCATACTAGCGGCGGTGAGCAGTTCTTC,CATSKHTSGGEQFF,NA,TRBJ2-1,TRBV15,TRBD2
TGCGCCAGCAGACAAGGGACTAGCGGGAGAGTGGGCACAGATACGCAGTATTTT,CASRQGTSGRVGTDTQYF,NA,TRBJ2-3,TRBV4-1,TRBD2
TGTGCCAGCAGCCCTGCATGGACAGGGGCGGGTGAAAAACTGTTTTTT,CASSPAWTGAGEKLFF,NA,TRBJ1-4,TRBV7-9,TRBD1
TGCGCCAGCAGCTTGACAGGGGCCAACTACAATGAGCAGTTCTTC,CASSLTGANYNEQFF,NA,TRBJ2-1,TRBV5-1,TRBD1
TGTGCCAGCAGTCGGCACTTAGCGGGAGTCCTGTACTTC,CASSRHLAGVLYF,NA,TRBJ2-7,TRBV6-5,TRBD2
TGTGCCCCAAAGAGGAACAGCCCCTGTCAGCCCCAGCATTTT,CAPKRNSPCQPQHF,once,TRBJ1-5,TRBV6-5,NA
TGCGCCAGCAGCTTACAAGGGACTAGGGACGAGCAGTACTTC,CASSLQGTRDEQYF,NA,TRBJ2-7,TRBV5-1,TRBD2
TGCGCCAGCAGCCTTATCGCGGGCCAGGAGACCCAGTACTTC,CASSLIAGQETQYF,once,TRBJ2-5,TRBV5-1,NA
TGTGCCAGCAGTTTAATTACCTCCCGGAGGGGCTACACCTTC,CASSLITSRRGYTF,NA,TRBJ1-2,TRBV28,NA
TGTGCCAGCACCGGGACTGGGGCTGGCACAGATACGCAGTATTTT,CASTGTGAGTDTQYF,NA,TRBJ2-3,TRBV6-5,NA
TGTGCCAGCAGTACAGGGAGAACTGAAGCTTTCTTT,CASSTGRTEAFF,NA,TRBJ1-1,TRBV12-3/TRBV12-4,NA
TGCGCCAGCAGCCAAGTAGGCGGGAGCACCGGGGAGCTGTTTTTT,CASSQVGGSTGELFF,NA,TRBJ2-2,TRBV4-1,TRBD2
TGTGCCAGCAGTTTGGGCAGGGACACTGAAGCTTTCTTT,CASSLGRDTEAFF,NA,TRBJ1-1,TRBV12-3/TRBV12-4,NA
TGTGCCAGCAGCGTACAGGGGTGGGATGGCTACACCTTC,CASSVQGWDGYTF,NA,TRBJ1-2,TRBV11-2,TRBD1
TGTGCCAGCAGCTGGACAGGGGGGGAGACCCAGTACTTC,CASSWTGGETQYF,NA,TRBJ2-5,TRBV5-5,TRBD1
TGTGCCAGCAGCGTAGAACCCCGGGGTGAAAAACTGTTTTTT,CASSVEPRGEKLFF,NA,TRBJ1-4,TRBV9,NA
TGCGCCAGCAGCCAAGATCGGACGAAAGTTAATTCACCCCTCCACTTT,CASSQDRTKVNSPLHF,NA,TRBJ1-6,TRBV4-1,NA
TGTGCCAGTAGTATGAAGATGGACAGTTGGAACACTGAAGCTTTCTTT,CASSMKMDSWNTEAFF,NA,TRBJ1-1,TRBV19,NA
TGCGCCAGCAGCTTGATTGGAGCGGGGGATCACAATGAGCAGTTCTTC,CASSLIGAGDHNEQFF,NA,TRBJ2-1,TRBV5-1,TRBD2
TGTGCCAGCAGCCCCTTCCTCCAGGGCAACGAGCAGTACTTC,CASSPFLQGNEQYF,NA,TRBJ2-7,TRBV7-2,NA
TGTGCCAGCAGCCGCGGTCCGGGCCAGGCTACGCAGTATTTT,CASSRGPGQATQYF,NA,TRBJ2-3,TRBV6-5,NA
TGTGCCAGCAGAGGGGCAGGGGGCACCGGGGAGCTGTTTTTT,CASRGAGGTGELFF,NA,TRBJ2-2,TRBV7-3,TRBD1
TGCGCCAGCACCCTTGGCCCATCCAGCTTCTACGAGCAGTACTTC,CASTLGPSSFYEQYF,NA,TRBJ2-7,TRBV5-1,NA
TGTGCCAGCACAGAGGGGACTTACACTGAAGCTTTCTTT,CASTEGTYTEAFF,NA,TRBJ1-1,TRBV11-2,NA
TGTGCCAGCAGCTTAGTTGGTCTAGAAGCTTTCTTT,CASSLVGLEAFF,NA,TRBJ1-1,TRBV7-2,NA
TGTGCCAGTCAAGGGACAGTTGCTGGCTACACCTTC,CASQGTVAGYTF,NA,TRBJ1-2,TRBV19,TRBD1
TGCGCCAGCAGCTTGGCAGGGTTTGGAAACACCATATATTTT,CASSLAGFGNTIYF,NA,TRBJ1-3,TRBV5-1,NA
TGTGCCAGCAGCTTCTTAGGACAGAACACCGGGGAGCTGTTTTTT,CASSFLGQNTGELFF,NA,TRBJ2-2,TRBV11-3,NA
TGTGCCATCAGTGTTAGTCAGGCTACGAACACCGGGGAGCTGTTTTTT,CAISVSQATNTGELFF,few,TRBJ2-2,TRBV10-3,NA
TGTGCCAGCAGCTTAGGCCTATTTATGAGCTCCTACAATGAGCAGTTCTTC,CASSLGLFMSSYNEQFF,NA,TRBJ2-1,TRBV13,NA
TGTGCCACCAGGAACACAGGGGGCACTACCTACGAGCAGTACTTC,CATRNTGGTTYEQYF,NA,TRBJ2-7,TRBV15,TRBD1
TGTGCCACCCGAGTTCAAGGGGCGATCAATCAGCCCCAGCATTTT,CATRVQGAINQPQHF,NA,TRBJ1-5,TRBV19,NA
TGCGCCAGCAGCTTGGCGTTGCGAAGGGACACTGAAGCTTTCTTT,CASSLALRRDTEAFF,NA,TRBJ1-1,TRBV5-1,NA
TGTGCCAGCAGTGAAAGGGGGGCAGTCAATCAGCCCCAGCATTTT,CASSERGAVNQPQHF,NA,TRBJ1-5,TRBV6-1,NA
TGTGCCAGCAGCCATGGGGCAAGGACCTACGAGCAGTACTTC,CASSHGARTYEQYF,NA,TRBJ2-7,TRBV3-1/TRBV3-2,NA
TGTGCCAGCAGCTCCGAGGAGGGAAACACCATATATTTT,CASSSEEGNTIYF,NA,TRBJ1-3,TRBV11-2,NA
TGTGCCAGCAGGCCCCGGGACAGGGGATCCTACGAGCAGTACTTC,CASRPRDRGSYEQYF,NA,TRBJ2-7,TRBV2,TRBD1
TGTGCCAGCAGCTTTGGACAGAGGAAAGAGACCCAGTACTTC,CASSFGQRKETQYF,NA,TRBJ2-5,TRBV7-8,NA
TGTGCCAGCTCCCGGACTGGTGGCGCCGGGGAGCTGTTTTTT,CASSRTGGAGELFF,NA,TRBJ2-2,TRBV18,NA
TGCGCCAGCAGCTTGGATGGGGGAAACACCATATATTTT,CASSLDGGNTIYF,NA,TRBJ1-3,TRBV5-1,NA